The 30 T cell receptor beta chains listed next were all sequenced from one sample in a study of T cells in Graves' hyperthyroidism and ophthalmopathy. The CDR3 regions of TCR beta were amplified from RNA transcripts. Carried out on the TCR CDR3, a first-round RT-PCR used the HTBI primer set. TCRdb re-derived calls from the multiplex PCR reads in MiXCR, one entry per CDR3 protein. The profile shows a few hundred thousand distinct CDR3 sequences, roughly 13% of them singletons. The sequencing input was blood. These receptors all come from a young woman with Graves' hyperthyroidism.

This clonotype was found many times. The chain uses TRBV30 and TRBJ2-7, with 7 bases that match TRBD2. V lost 2 bases, J lost 1 base, and 5 bases stayed unmatched. The CDR3 spans 14 residues. Germline CDR1 reads GTSNPN; CDR2 reads SVGIG (reference sequence). The CDR3 DNA reads TGTGCCTGGAGTTCTGCGCGGGAGTCCTACGAGCAGTACTTC. Residues: CAWSSARESYEQYF.

This clonotype was observed many times. This sequence joins TRBV30 and TRBJ1-3; D unresolved. Trimming left V 7 bases short and J 1 base short, with 11 bases between. The germline V gene has CDR1 GTSNPN and CDR2 SVGIG (reference sequence). The CDR3 extends over 13 amino acids. Written as DNA, the CDR3 is TGTGCCTACTACCGCTTTTCTGGAAACACCATATATTTT. Amino acids: CAYYRFSGNTIYF.

V usage is TRBV9 and J usage is TRBJ2-3; 8 bases line up with TRBD2. The ends lost 0 bases at V and 1 base at J; junction bases unmatched: 7. Germline-derived CDR1 and CDR2 are SGDLS and YYNGEE. This CDR3 has 17 residues. CDR3 residues: CASSVGWSGSGTDTQYF. The CDR3 bases are TGTGCCAGCAGCGTAGGATGGAGCGGGAGCGGCACAGATACGCAGTATTTT.

This clonotype was seen ten or more times. The chain is built from TRBV28 and TRBJ2-7; D tentatively reads TRBD1 or TRBD2 (5 bases each). Germline V gene sequence: CDR1 MDHEN, CDR2 SYDVKM. The CDR3 is 16 amino acids. Trimming took off 3 bases at V and 0 bases at J, with 15 bases between the two ends. For the CDR3, the DNA is TGTGCCAGCAGTTTTCAGCCGGGACGGGCCTCCTACGAGCAGTACTTC. Translating gives CASSFQPGRASYEQYF.

This clonotype was recorded many times. The J gene is TRBJ1-4, the V gene TRBV27; the D is unclear. Trimming cost V 5 bases and J 2 bases, with 30 bases left between them. The germline CDR1 and CDR2 sequences are MNHEY and SMNVEV (reference sequence). The CDR3 loop spans 21 amino acids. CDR3 in DNA: TGTGCCAGCAGTCTTATCCCTCCGACCATACCGGCGGGGTCGACTAATGAAAAACTGTTTTTT. Amino acids: CASSLIPPTIPAGSTNEKLFF.

This clonotype has a count of ten or more. The genes are TRBV30 and TRBJ1-4; the D is unclear. Germline lookup yields CDR1 GTSNPN and CDR2 SVGIG (reference sequence). The CDR3 is made up of 13 amino acids. Trimming took 1 base from V and 3 from J, leaving 6 bases between them. The CDR3 region has the DNA TGTGCCTGGAGTGAGGGTTCTAATGAAAAACTGTTTTTT. The encoded protein is CAWSEGSNEKLFF.

In its sample, this clonotype was seen many times. V usage is TRBV19 and J usage is TRBJ1-1; D call uncertain. CDR1 and CDR2 (germline): LNHDA, SQIVND (reference sequence). Between the trimmed V and J ends, which lost 3 bases and 1 base, there was a span of 9 bases. The CDR3 covers 14 residues. Here the CDR3 DNA reads TGTGCCAGTAGTATCGGAACGGCGAACACTGAAGCTTTCTTT. Amino acid sequence: CASSIGTANTEAFF.

The chain employs TRBV19 and TRBJ2-7; D ambiguous. Between the trimmed V and J ends, which lost 0 bases and 2 bases, there was a span of 14 bases. The CDR3 has 16 residues. From germline, CDR1 is LNHDA and CDR2 SQIVND (reference sequence). CDR3 amino acids: CASSIESRGRTYEQYF. CDR3 DNA: TGTGCCAGTAGTATAGAATCTCGCGGAAGAACCTACGAGCAGTACTTC.

This clonotype has a count of ten or more. J is TRBJ2-3 and V is TRBV2; D is unclear. Per germline, CDR1 SNHLY and CDR2 FYNNEI. V lost 3 bases and J 2 bases, leaving 12 bases between the germline ends. CDR3 length: 15 amino acids. CDR3 sequence: CASSEVSWYTDTQYF. CDR3 in DNA: TGTGCCAGCAGTGAGGTGAGCTGGTACACAGATACGCAGTATTTT. The full variable domain, its missing parts supplied by reference TRBV2 and TRBJ2-3, is EPEVTQTPSHQVTQMGQEVILRCVPISNHLYFYWYRQILGQKVEFLVSFYNNEISEKSEIFDDQFSVERPDGSNFTLKIRSTKLEDSAMYFCASSEVSWYTDTQYFGPGTRLTVL.

This clonotype was observed a handful of times. This rearrangement joins TRBV6-1 to TRBJ1-1; no clear D gene. The CDR3 has 14 residues. Germline CDR1 and CDR2: MNHNS and SASEGT. With 2 bases removed from V and 4 bases from J, the gap between germline ends came to 11 bases. CDR3 bases: TGTGCCAGCAGTGAAACGGCAGGTAGCACTGAAGCTTTCTTT. It is translated as CASSETAGSTEAFF.

Comment on this clonotype: This may come from a read error, since a much larger clone is one base off. The chain combines TRBV11-1 with TRBJ2-7; D is possibly TRBD1 or TRBD2 (5 bases each). Germline V gene data show CDR1 as SGHAT and CDR2 as FQDESV (reference sequence). The CDR3 contains 14 residues. The ends were cut back, 5 bases at V and 9 bases at J, with 20 bases in the middle. DNA for the CDR3: TGTGCCAGCAGCCCCCGCAAGGGTCGGGACGGGCAGTACTTC. Its protein is CASSPRKGRDGQYF. The variable domain in full, with the rest retrieved from reference TRBV11-1 and TRBJ2-7, is EAEVAQSPRYKITEKSQAVAFWCDPISGHATLYWYRQILGQGPELLVQFQDESVVDDSQLPKDRFSAERLKGVDSTLKIQPAELGDSAMYLCASSPRKGRDGQYFGPGTRLTVT.

The chain employs TRBV7-2 and TRBJ2-5, with TRBD1 matching 10 bases. Per germline, CDR1 SGHTA and CDR2 FQGNSA. The CDR3 sequence is 17 residues long. V was pared by 2 bases and J by 7 bases, with 13 bases of the junction left unmatched. The CDR3 sequence is CASSLSLGSDRGATQYF. The CDR3 coding sequence is TGTGCCAGCAGCTTAAGCTTGGGTTCGGACAGGGGGGCGACCCAGTACTTC.

This clonotype appeared many times. This chain connects TRBV6-1 to TRBJ2-5; TRBD1 matches 8 bases. The ends lost 5 bases at V and 1 base at J; junction bases unmatched: 9. The CDR3 consists of 16 residues. Germline V gene data show CDR1 as MNHNS and CDR2 as SASEGT. Here the CDR3 DNA reads TGTGCCAGCAGTTCCCGATGGACAGGGAGCCAAGAGACCCAGTACTTC. Its protein is CASSSRWTGSQETQYF.

This clonotype came up a few times. The CDR3 reads CASNARVFQPQHF. The CDR3 DNA is TGTGCCAGTAATGCCAGGGTGTTTCAGCCCCAGCATTTT. The chain employs TRBV19 and TRBJ1-5, with D perhaps matching TRBD1 (5 bases). Per germline, CDR1 LNHDA and CDR2 SQIVND (reference sequence). This CDR3 comprises 13 residues. V lost 7 bases and J 6 bases, leaving 13 bases between the germline ends.

The V and J genes are TRBV20-1 and TRBJ2-1, with a tentative D call TRBD2 (6 bases). The CDR3 runs to 12 residues. Germline V gene lookup returns CDR1 DFQATT and CDR2 SNEGSKA (reference sequence). The ends were cut back, 4 bases at V and 10 bases at J, with 14 bases in the middle. CDR3 in amino acids: CSAKMGGTEQFF. CDR3 nucleotides: TGCAGTGCTAAAATGGGCGGGACCGAGCAGTTCTTC.

This clonotype appeared many times. The chain couples TRBV20-1 to TRBJ2-1; 10 bases align to TRBD2. V lost 6 bases to trimming and J lost 5 bases; unmatched junction nucleotides: 10. CDR1 and CDR2 (germline): DFQATT, SNEGSKA (reference sequence). There are 15 residues in the CDR3. CDR3 in amino acids: CSAGEPTSGHNEQFF. CDR3 sequence (DNA): TGCAGTGCCGGAGAACCGACTAGCGGGCACAATGAGCAGTTCTTC.

This clonotype came up a few times. The chain has TRBV6-5 and TRBJ1-3; no firm D call. Germline V gives CDR1 MNHEY, CDR2 SVGAGI. This CDR3 contains 19 residues. Trimming stripped 0 bases from V and 2 bases from J, with 20 bases between. CDR3 nucleotides: TGTGCCAGCAGTTACTCGCACCTGTCCTCTCGACGGCCTGGAAACACCATATATTTT. Translation: CASSYSHLSSRRPGNTIYF.

V is TRBV19 and J is TRBJ2-7; D might be TRBD1 (5 bases). The ends were cut back, 5 bases at V and 4 bases at J, with 15 bases in the middle. The CDR3 extends over 14 amino acids. CDR1 LNHDA and CDR2 SQIVND come from the germline V gene (reference sequence). The CDR3 DNA is TGTGCCAGTAGTGCGTCTAGTGCAGGGTACGAGCAGTACTTC. This sequence encodes CASSASSAGYEQYF. The full variable domain, completed using reference TRBV19 and TRBJ2-7, is DGGITQSPKYLFRKEGQNVTLSCEQNLNHDAMYWYRQDPGQGLRLIYYSQIVNDFQKGDIAEGYSVSREKKESFPLTVTSAQKNPTAFYLCASSASSAGYEQYFGPGTRLTVT.

Many counts were recorded for this clonotype. This rearrangement joins TRBV7-2 to TRBJ2-1; 10 bases are shared with TRBD2. The V gene's germline CDR1 is SGHTA and CDR2 FQGNSA. There are 15 residues in the CDR3. Trimming cost V 4 bases and J 2 bases; bases outside gene matches: 2. The CDR3 reads CASSWTSGTYNEQFF. The DNA for the CDR3 is TGTGCCAGCAGCTGGACTAGCGGAACCTACAATGAGCAGTTCTTC. Full variable domain (rest looked up from reference TRBV7-2 and TRBJ2-1): GAGVSQSPSNKVTEKGKDVELRCDPISGHTALYWYRQSLGQGLEFLIYFQGNSAPDKSGLPSDRFSAERTGGSVSTLTIQRTQQEDSAVYLCASSWTSGTYNEQFFGPGTRLTVL.

The chain is built from TRBV6-5 and TRBJ1-2; D is unclear. Germline lookup yields CDR1 MNHEY and CDR2 SVGAGI. Trimming removed 0 bases at V and 4 bases at J, with 12 bases between. This CDR3 spans 15 amino acids. DNA of the CDR3: TGTGCCAGCAGTTACTCGGCAGCTTGGGGCTATGGCTACACCTTC. Protein: CASSYSAAWGYGYTF.

Many counts were recorded for this clonotype. This chain links TRBV12-5 with TRBJ2-1, with 8 bases aligning to TRBD1. The CDR3 loop spans 14 amino acids. Germline loops: CDR1 LGHNT, CDR2 FRNRAP. Trimming at V came to 9 bases and at J to 2 bases, leaving 6 bases not matched to a gene. The CDR3 region is CASTGTGTYNEQFF. As DNA, the CDR3 is TGTGCTAGCACCGGGACAGGAACCTACAATGAGCAGTTCTTC. Together with reference TRBV12-5 and TRBJ2-1, the CDR3 gives the full variable domain: DARVTQTPRHKVTEMGQEVTMRCQPILGHNTVFWYRQTMMQGLELLAYFRNRAPLDDSGMPKDRFSAEMPDATLATLKIQPSEPRDSAVYFCASTGTGTYNEQFFGPGTRLTVL.

The table lists this clonotype with many counts. The rearrangement joins TRBV11-1 to TRBJ1-2; D gene ambiguous. The CDR3 has 15 amino acids. Germline V lookup: CDR1 SGHAT, CDR2 FQDESV (reference sequence). The ends were cut back, 2 bases at V and 1 base at J, with 11 bases in the middle. CDR3 in DNA: TGTGCCAGCAGCTTATCGTCCGAGAATAACTATGGCTACACCTTC. Its protein product is CASSLSSENNYGYTF.

The chain uses TRBV4-3 and TRBJ1-1; D call uncertain. Germline CDR1 reads LGHNA; CDR2 reads YSLEER. V was trimmed by 3 bases and J by 1 base, leaving 15 bases between them. CDR3 length: 16 residues. CDR3 region: CASSQRALAANTEAFF. As DNA, the CDR3 is TGCGCCAGCAGCCAGAGGGCCCTTGCGGCGAACACTGAAGCTTTCTTT.

The table lists this clonotype with many counts. This chain uses TRBV11-2 with TRBJ2-3; D ambiguous. The CDR3 totals 14 residues. The germline CDR1 and CDR2 sequences are SGHAT and FQNNGV. V was clipped by 0 bases and J by 4 bases, with 8 bases between them. This CDR3 is CASSLDRGPDTQYF. The CDR3 nucleotides read TGTGCCAGCAGCTTAGACCGCGGCCCAGATACGCAGTATTTT.

This clonotype was picked up many times. CDR3 protein: CASNVHFSGQDYGYTF. The CDR3 DNA reads TGTGCCAGCAATGTCCACTTCTCGGGACAGGACTATGGCTACACCTTC. This chain joins TRBV2 and TRBJ1-2; 8 nucleotides line up with TRBD1. Germline V lookup: CDR1 SNHLY, CDR2 FYNNEI. This CDR3 has 16 amino acids. The ends lost 7 bases at V and 3 bases at J; junction bases unmatched: 13.

This sequence joins TRBV5-1 and TRBJ2-1, with TRBD2 matching over 8 bases. V shed 4 bases and J 2 bases; nucleotides not matched to a gene: 5. This CDR3 spans 15 amino acids. The V gene's germline CDR1 is SGHRS and CDR2 YFSETQ. For the CDR3, the DNA is TGCGCCAGCAGCCCGATAGCGGGACCCTACAATGAGCAGTTCTTC. Its translation: CASSPIAGPYNEQFF.

This clonotype was seen a few times. The chain uses TRBV12-3 or TRBV12-4 and TRBJ2-4; D uncertain. CDR3 length: 13 residues. V gave up 6 bases and J gave up 4 bases, with 10 bases separating them. CDR3 sequence reads: CASSWNIKNIQYF. The CDR3 nucleotides read TGTGCCAGCAGCTGGAATATAAAAAACATTCAGTACTTC.

Concerning this clonotype: Given a much more abundant clone one base away, this may be a read error. This chain links TRBV7-9 with TRBJ2-1; 7 bases are a match to TRBD2. From germline, CDR1 is SEHNR and CDR2 FQNEAQ (reference sequence). This CDR3 comprises 16 residues. The CDR3, as DNA: TGTGCCAGCAGGTTCAGCGGGACTCCCGCCTACAATGGGCAGTTCTTC. This codes for CASRFSGTPAYNGQFF.

This clonotype appeared many times. The V and J genes are TRBV12-5 and TRBJ2-1, with D possibly TRBD1 on 6 matching bases. There are 13 residues in the CDR3. Germline CDR1 is LGHNT and CDR2 is FRNRAP. The V end lost 1 base, the J end lost 9 bases, and 10 bases lay between the germline ends. This CDR3 reads CASGLAGGGEQFF. In DNA, the CDR3 is TGTGCTAGTGGTTTGGCTGGGGGCGGTGAGCAGTTCTTC.

Comments on this clonotype: At one end the junction does not follow the germline gene, possibly because of a read error. The gene calls are TRBV7-2 and TRBJ2-2, with 10 bases lining up with TRBD2. The CDR3 extends over 16 amino acids. Germline loops: CDR1 SGHTA, CDR2 FQGNSA. The DNA for the CDR3 is TGTGCCAGCAGCCGAACTAGCGGGGTTAACATCGGGGAGCTGTTTTTT. This encodes CASSRTSGVNIGELFF.